There are a few counts of the clone carrying this T cell receptor beta chain. Antigen: not known. Generation of TCR cDNA used 5'RACE template switching (which added a universal primer site and UMIs). TCRdb re-derived calls from the 5' RACE reads in MiXCR, one entry per CDR3 protein. The table shows about 340,000 distinct CDR3 sequences, with 9.5% to 15% occurring only once. This record belongs to a study of T cells after yellow fever vaccination. General study results and limits: High-abundance clonotypes from the bulk population could contaminate FACS-sorted repertoires. In post-booster samples, most primary-vaccination clones reappeared (approximately 97% CD4, roughly 89% CD8).

There are 15 residues in the CDR3. V trimming: 7 bases; J trimming: 5 bases; junction bases outside the gene matches: 15. Germline assignment: CDR1 SQVTM and CDR2 ANQGSEA. The rearrangement uses TRBV29-1 and TRBJ1-2; 8 bases match TRBD1. This TCR derives from a man younger than 35 who received the YFV17D yellow fever vaccine. Sequencing was performed on CD4+ T cells sorted from PBMCs, taken 15 days after the yellow fever booster vaccination. CDR3: CSADRGTRDSYGYTF. The DNA of the CDR3 is TGCAGCGCAGACAGGGGAACCAGAGACTCTTATGGCTACACCTTC.